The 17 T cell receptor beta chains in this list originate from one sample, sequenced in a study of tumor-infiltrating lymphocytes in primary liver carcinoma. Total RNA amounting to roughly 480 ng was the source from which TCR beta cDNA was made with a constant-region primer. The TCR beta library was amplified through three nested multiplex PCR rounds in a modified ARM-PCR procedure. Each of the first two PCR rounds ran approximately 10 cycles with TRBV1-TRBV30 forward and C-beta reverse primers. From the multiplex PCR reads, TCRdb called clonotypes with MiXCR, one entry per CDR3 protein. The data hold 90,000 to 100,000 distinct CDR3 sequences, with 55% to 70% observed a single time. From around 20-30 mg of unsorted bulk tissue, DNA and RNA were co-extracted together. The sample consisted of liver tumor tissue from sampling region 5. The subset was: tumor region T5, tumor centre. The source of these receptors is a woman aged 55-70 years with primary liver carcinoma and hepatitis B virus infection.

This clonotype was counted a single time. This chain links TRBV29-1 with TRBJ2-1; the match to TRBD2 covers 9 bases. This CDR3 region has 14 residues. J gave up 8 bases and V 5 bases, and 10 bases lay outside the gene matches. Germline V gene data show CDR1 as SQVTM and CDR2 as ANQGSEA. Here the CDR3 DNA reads TGCAGCGTTCTGGGCGGGAGGGCCGTACATGAGCAGTTCTTC. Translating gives CSVLGGRAVHEQFF.

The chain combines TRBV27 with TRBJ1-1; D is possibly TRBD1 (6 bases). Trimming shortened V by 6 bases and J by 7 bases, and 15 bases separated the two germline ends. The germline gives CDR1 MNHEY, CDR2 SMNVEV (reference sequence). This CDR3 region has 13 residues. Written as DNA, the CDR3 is TGTGCCAGCAGACCGCGCAGGGGCGGTGAAGCTTTCTTT. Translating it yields CASRPRRGGEAFF.

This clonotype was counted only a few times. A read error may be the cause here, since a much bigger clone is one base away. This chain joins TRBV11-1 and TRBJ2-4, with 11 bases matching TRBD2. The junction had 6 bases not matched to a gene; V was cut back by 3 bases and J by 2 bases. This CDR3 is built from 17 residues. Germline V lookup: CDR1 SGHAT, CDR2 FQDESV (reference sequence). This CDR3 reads CASSFPVTSGTKNIQYF. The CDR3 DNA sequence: TGTGCCAGCAGCTTTCCCGTGACTAGCGGGACCAAAAACATTCAGTACTTC.

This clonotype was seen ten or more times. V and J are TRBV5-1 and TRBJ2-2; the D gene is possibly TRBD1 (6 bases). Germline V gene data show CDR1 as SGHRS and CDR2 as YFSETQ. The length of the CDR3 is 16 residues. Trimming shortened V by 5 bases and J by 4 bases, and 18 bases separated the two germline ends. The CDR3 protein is CASRPPGQLSTGELFF. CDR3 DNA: TGCGCCAGCAGACCCCCGGGACAACTGAGCACCGGGGAGCTGTTTTTT.

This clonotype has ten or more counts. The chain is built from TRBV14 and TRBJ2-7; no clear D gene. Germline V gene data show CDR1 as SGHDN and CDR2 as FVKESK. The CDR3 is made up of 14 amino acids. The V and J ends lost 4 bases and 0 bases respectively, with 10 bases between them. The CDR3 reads CASSLGLSSYEQYF. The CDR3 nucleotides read TGTGCCAGCAGCCTCGGGTTAAGCTCCTACGAGCAGTACTTC.

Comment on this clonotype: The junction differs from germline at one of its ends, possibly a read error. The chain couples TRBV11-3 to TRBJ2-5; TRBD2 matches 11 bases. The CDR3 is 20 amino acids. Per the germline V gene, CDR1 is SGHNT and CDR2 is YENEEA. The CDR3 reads CARSLGGLAVPLTFQETQHF. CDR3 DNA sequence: TGTGCCAGGAGCTTAGGGGGACTAGCGGTACCCCTCACCTTCCAAGAGACCCAGCACTTC.

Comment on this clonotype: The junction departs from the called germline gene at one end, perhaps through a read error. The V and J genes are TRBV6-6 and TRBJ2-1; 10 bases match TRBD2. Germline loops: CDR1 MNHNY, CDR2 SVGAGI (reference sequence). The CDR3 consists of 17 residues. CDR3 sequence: CASNAGASGSWVDEQLF. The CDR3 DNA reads TGTGCCAGCAATGCCGGGGCTAGCGGGAGCTGGGTCGATGAGCAGCTCTTC.

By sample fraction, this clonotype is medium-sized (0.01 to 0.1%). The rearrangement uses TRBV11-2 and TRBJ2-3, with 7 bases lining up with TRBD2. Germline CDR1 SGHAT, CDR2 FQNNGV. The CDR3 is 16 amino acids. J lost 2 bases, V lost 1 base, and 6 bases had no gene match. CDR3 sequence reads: CASSLVSSGITDTQYF. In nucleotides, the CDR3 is TGTGCCAGCAGCTTAGTTTCTAGCGGAATCACAGATACGCAGTATTTT.

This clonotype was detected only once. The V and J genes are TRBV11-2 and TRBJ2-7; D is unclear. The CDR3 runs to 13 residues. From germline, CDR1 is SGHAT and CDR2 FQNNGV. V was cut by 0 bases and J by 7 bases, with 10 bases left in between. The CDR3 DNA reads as TGTGCCAGCAGCTTAGAGCATCGGAGTGAGCAGTACTTC. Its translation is CASSLEHRSEQYF.

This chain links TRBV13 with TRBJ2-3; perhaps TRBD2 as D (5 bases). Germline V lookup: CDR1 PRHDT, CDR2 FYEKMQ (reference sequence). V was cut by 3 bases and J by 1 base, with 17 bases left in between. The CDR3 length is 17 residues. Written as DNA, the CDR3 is TGTGCCAGCAGCTTGACATCCGGGATTAGCGGCACAGATACGCAGTATTTT. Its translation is CASSLTSGISGTDTQYF.

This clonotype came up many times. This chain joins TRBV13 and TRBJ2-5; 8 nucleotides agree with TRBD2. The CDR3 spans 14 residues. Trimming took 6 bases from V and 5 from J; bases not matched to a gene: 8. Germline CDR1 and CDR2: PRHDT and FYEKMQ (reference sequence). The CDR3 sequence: CASRKTSVGETQYF. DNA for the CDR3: TGTGCCAGCAGAAAGACTAGCGTAGGGGAGACCCAGTACTTC.

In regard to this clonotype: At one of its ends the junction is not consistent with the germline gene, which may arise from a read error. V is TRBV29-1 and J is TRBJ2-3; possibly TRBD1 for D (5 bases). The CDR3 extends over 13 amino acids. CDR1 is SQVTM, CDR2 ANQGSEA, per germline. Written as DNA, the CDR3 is TGCAGCGTTGGAGCTAGTGGGGCAGATATGCAGTATTTT. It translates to CSVGASGADMQYF.

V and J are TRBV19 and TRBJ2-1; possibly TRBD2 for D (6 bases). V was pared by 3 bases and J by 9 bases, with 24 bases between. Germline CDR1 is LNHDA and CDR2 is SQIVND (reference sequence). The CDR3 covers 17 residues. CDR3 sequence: CASSMGRTTLSSGEQFF. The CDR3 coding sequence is TGTGCCAGTAGTATGGGTAGGACTACCCTCAGTAGTGGTGAGCAGTTCTTC.

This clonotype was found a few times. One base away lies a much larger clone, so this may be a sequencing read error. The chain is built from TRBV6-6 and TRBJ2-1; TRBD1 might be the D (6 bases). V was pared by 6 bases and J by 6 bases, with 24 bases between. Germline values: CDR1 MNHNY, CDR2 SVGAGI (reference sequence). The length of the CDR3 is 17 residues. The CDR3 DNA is TGTGCCAGCAGCTCCGCACAGGGTCAGGGTAAGACCAATGAGCAGTTCTTC. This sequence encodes CASSSAQGQGKTNEQFF.

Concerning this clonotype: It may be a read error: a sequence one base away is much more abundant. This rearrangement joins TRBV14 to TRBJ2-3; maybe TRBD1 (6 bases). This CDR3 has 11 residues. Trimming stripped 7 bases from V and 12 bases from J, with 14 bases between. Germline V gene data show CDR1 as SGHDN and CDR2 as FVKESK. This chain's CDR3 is CASTPGTTQYF. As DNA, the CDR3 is TGTGCCAGCACCCCAGGGACAACCCAGTATTTT.

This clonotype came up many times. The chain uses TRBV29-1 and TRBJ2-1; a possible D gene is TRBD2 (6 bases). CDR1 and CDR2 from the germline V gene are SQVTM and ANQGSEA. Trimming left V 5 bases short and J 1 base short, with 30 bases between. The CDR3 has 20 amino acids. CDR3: CSVPALGVRENRKSYNEQFF. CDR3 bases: TGCAGCGTTCCCGCGTTGGGTGTTCGGGAGAACAGAAAATCCTACAATGAGCAGTTCTTC.

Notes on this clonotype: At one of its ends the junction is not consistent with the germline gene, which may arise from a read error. DNA for the CDR3: TGTGCCAGCAGTCAAGGGGGACAGTCTGAAAACACCATACATTTT. Translation: CASSQGGQSENTIHF. V and J are TRBV4-2 and TRBJ1-3; 7 nucleotides line up with TRBD1. CDR3 size: 15 residues. CDR1 is LGHNA and CDR2 is YNFKEQ in the germline V gene.